The clone carrying this T cell receptor (beta chain) was recorded a few times. Its antigen is unidentified. Expressed TCRB transcripts got sequenced, as all isolated RNA was reverse transcribed. TCRdb's table, derived via immunoSEQ multiplex PCR, lists solely in-frame clones and lacks some. The repertoire includes approximately 600,000 clones, around 12% of them detected once, and about 0.11% sits in the top ten. The germline gives CDR1 SQVTM, CDR2 ANQGSEA. The CDR3 sequence is 14 residues long. V lost 4 bases to trimming and J lost 2 bases, with 13 bases between them. The sample belongs to a study of beta chain features in type 1 diabetes. Study results and limitations: Shorter TCRB CDR3s, moderately but significantly so, were found in Type 1 diabetes patients in all four CD4+ subsets. Junctions at VDJ sites from type 1 diabetes patients had fewer insertions and more deletions.

Isolation of CD4+ naive, central memory, regulatory and stem cell-like memory cells was achieved by sorting via CD45RO/CCR7/CD25/CD127/CD95/CD27. Sorting gave populations that all exceeded 98% purity. This TCR was sampled from a man aged 25 to 45 with type 1 diabetes. Sequenced sample: naive CD4+ T cells from blood. V gene TRBV29-1 combines with J gene TRBJ2-3; D could derive from TRBD1 or TRBD2 (5 bases each). This chain's CDR3 is CSVAWGTVTDTQYF. CDR3 DNA sequence: TGCAGCGTTGCCTGGGGGACCGTCACAGATACGCAGTATTTT.